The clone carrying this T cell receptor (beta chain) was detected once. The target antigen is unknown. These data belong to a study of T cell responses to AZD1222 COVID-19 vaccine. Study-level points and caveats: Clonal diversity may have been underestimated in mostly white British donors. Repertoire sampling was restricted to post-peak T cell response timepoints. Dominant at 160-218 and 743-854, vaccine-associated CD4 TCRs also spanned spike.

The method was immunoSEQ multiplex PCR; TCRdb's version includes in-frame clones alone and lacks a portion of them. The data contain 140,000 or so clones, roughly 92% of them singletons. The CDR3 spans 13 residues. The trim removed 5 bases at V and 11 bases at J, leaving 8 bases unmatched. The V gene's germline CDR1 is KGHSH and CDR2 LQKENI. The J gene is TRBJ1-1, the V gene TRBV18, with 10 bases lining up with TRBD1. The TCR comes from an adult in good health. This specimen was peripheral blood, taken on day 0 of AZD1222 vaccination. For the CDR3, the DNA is TGTGCCAGCTCATCAGACAGGGGGCGTGAGGCTTTCTTT. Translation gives CASSSDRGREAFF.